A single sample gave rise to the 3 T cell receptor beta chains below, sequenced in a study of CD8 T cells in Susac syndrome. Random hexamers served to reverse transcribe roughly 0.45 to 1 ug RNA. TCRdb reanalysed the immunoSEQ multiplex PCR reads using MiXCR and keeps one entry per CDR3 protein. Among approximately 140,000 distinct CDR3 sequences listed, 90% to 95% were seen once. Sequencing was carried out using CD8+ T cells from PBMCs. These TCRs come from a human donor in good health.

The sample holds a few counts of this clonotype. The gene calls are TRBV18 and TRBJ2-1; no clear D gene. CDR1 and CDR2 from the germline V gene are KGHSH and LQKENI. There are 14 residues in the CDR3. The V gene lost 4 bases and the J gene lost 0 bases, with 7 bases spanning the gap. For the CDR3, the DNA is TGTGCCAGCTCACAATCTAGCTCCTACAATGAGCAGTTCTTC. Translated: CASSQSSSYNEQFF.

The CDR3 DNA sequence: TGTGCCAGCAGCTTACCGACGGCTAGCGGGACTCTACAAGAGACCCAGTACTTC. It specifies CASSLPTASGTLQETQYF. The V gene is TRBV7-9, the J gene TRBJ2-5, with 9 bases identical to TRBD2. This CDR3 has 18 residues. The V segment lost 2 bases and the J segment 2 bases; nucleotides outside the gene matches: 12. CDR1 is SEHNR, CDR2 FQNEAQ, per germline (reference sequence).

This chain connects TRBV7-9 to TRBJ1-4; D remains ambiguous. The CDR3 consists of 12 residues. The V gene lost 5 bases and the J gene lost 6 bases, with 7 bases spanning the gap. Germline V gene data show CDR1 as SEHNR and CDR2 as FQNEAQ (reference sequence). The CDR3 DNA sequence: TGTGCCAGCAGCCGATTAGATGAAAAACTGTTTTTT. It translates to CASSRLDEKLFF.